A single sample gave rise to the 20 T cell receptor beta chains below, sequenced in a study of blood T cell repertoires in COVID-19. Profiled with immunoSEQ multiplex PCR; TCRdb holds only in-frame clones, not every one. Among about 300,000 clones listed, 90% to 95% were seen once. The specimen was peripheral blood. Receptors were obtained from a woman in her twenties or thirties with COVID-19, enrolled during active disease.

The chain joins TRBV7-3 to TRBJ2-7, with 12 bases aligning to TRBD2. CDR1 and CDR2 from the germline V gene are SGHTA and FQGTGA. J gave up 7 bases and V 5 bases, and 21 bases lay outside the gene matches. This CDR3 is 19 amino acids long. CDR3 amino acids: CASSPRGNALAGGPREQYF. The DNA for the CDR3 is TGTGCCAGCAGCCCGCGCGGGAACGCCCTAGCGGGAGGGCCGCGGGAGCAGTACTTC.

V and J are TRBV5-1 and TRBJ2-3; D gene ambiguous. Germline assignment: CDR1 SGHRS and CDR2 YFSETQ. The CDR3 spans 13 residues. The V and J ends lost 0 bases and 6 bases respectively, with 8 bases between them. CDR3: CASSLAPSDTQYF. The CDR3 DNA reads as TGCGCCAGCAGCTTGGCCCCTTCGGATACGCAGTATTTT.

V and J are TRBV5-6 and TRBJ2-2, with 7 positions matching TRBD2. Germline V gives CDR1 SGHDT, CDR2 YYEEEE. V lost 5 bases to trimming and J lost 4 bases; unmatched junction nucleotides: 14. This CDR3 spans 17 amino acids. The CDR3 DNA reads TGTGCCAGCAGATCAGGTTTAGGTACTAGCGTCACCGGGGAGCTGTTTTTT. Encoded protein: CASRSGLGTSVTGELFF.

The chain joins TRBV6-2 or TRBV6-3 to TRBJ2-1; D not certain. The V end was cut by 5 bases, the J end by 0 bases, with 17 bases between. CDR1 and CDR2 from the germline V gene are MNHEY and SVGEGT. The CDR3 length is 17 residues. The CDR3 is CASSPLPPISSYNEQFF. CDR3 coding DNA: TGTGCCAGCAGTCCCCTTCCCCCAATCAGCTCCTACAATGAGCAGTTCTTC.

This chain links TRBV4-1 with TRBJ1-3, with D unclear. V was shortened by 0 bases and J by 3 bases, with 12 bases between the two germline ends. In germline, CDR1 is MGHRA, CDR2 YSYEKL. CDR3 size: 16 residues. The CDR3 loop is CASSQEEGWIGNTIYF. CDR3 in DNA: TGCGCCAGCAGCCAAGAAGAGGGTTGGATTGGAAACACCATATATTTT.

In this sample, this clone turned up once. This CDR3 reads CASIPRGGANTGELFF. Here the CDR3 DNA reads TGTGCCAGCATCCCGCGCGGGGGAGCGAACACCGGGGAGCTGTTTTTT. The rearrangement uses TRBV7-2 and TRBJ2-2; 7 bases agree with TRBD2. The CDR3 runs 16 residues. Trimming cost V 7 bases and J 0 bases; bases outside gene matches: 8. Per the germline V gene, CDR1 is SGHTA and CDR2 is FQGNSA.

In its sample, this clone was seen once. The CDR3 protein is CASSLGQGFRQEQYF. In DNA, the CDR3 is TGTGCCAGCAGTTTGGGACAGGGGTTCCGCCAAGAGCAGTACTTC. The chain uses TRBV28 and TRBJ2-7; 10 bases are a match to TRBD1. The CDR3 is made up of 15 amino acids. V trimming: 3 bases; J trimming: 7 bases; junction bases outside the gene matches: 9. Germline V gives CDR1 MDHEN, CDR2 SYDVKM.

The chain joins TRBV7-2 to TRBJ2-1, with 11 bases lining up with TRBD2. Trimming cost V 5 bases and J 7 bases; bases outside gene matches: 7. Germline CDR1 reads SGHTA; CDR2 reads FQGNSA. This CDR3 has 15 amino acids. CDR3 sequence (DNA): TGTGCCAGCAGCCCACTAGCGGGAGACGGGAATGAGCAGTTCTTC. Amino acid sequence: CASSPLAGDGNEQFF. Filled out from reference TRBV7-2 and TRBJ2-1, the complete variable domain reads GAGVSQSPSNKVTEKGKDVELRCDPISGHTALYWYRQSLGQGLEFLIYFQGNSAPDKSGLPSDRFSAERTGGSVSTLTIQRTQQEDSAVYLCASSPLAGDGNEQFFGPGTRLTVL.

J is TRBJ2-4 and V is TRBV7-2; a possible D gene is TRBD2 (5 bases). V shed 5 bases and J shed 10 bases, with 21 bases lying between them. The CDR3 is made up of 15 amino acids. The germline V gene has CDR1 SGHTA and CDR2 FQGNSA. CDR3 coding DNA: TGTGCCAGCAGCCCTCGGACTCCGCCTCGGAATATTCAGTACTTC. This encodes CASSPRTPPRNIQYF.

V usage is TRBV5-5 and J usage is TRBJ1-6; D gene ambiguous. The CDR3 runs 15 residues. V lost 1 base and J 7 bases, leaving 12 bases between the germline ends. Germline-derived CDR1 and CDR2 are SGHKS and YYEKEE (reference sequence). As DNA, the CDR3 is TGTGCCAGCAGCTTGCGTCAGGTCGGAAATTCACCCCTCCACTTT. Protein sequence: CASSLRQVGNSPLHF.

The V and J genes are TRBV7-3 and TRBJ1-5; 7 bases fit TRBD1. There are 15 residues in the CDR3. Looked up from germline, CDR1 is SGHTA and CDR2 is FQGTGA. The junction had 5 bases not matched to a gene; V was cut back by 2 bases and J by 4 bases. CDR3 nucleotide sequence: TGTGCCAGCAGCTTACCTGGGACAGCAAATCAGCCCCAGCATTTT. This encodes CASSLPGTANQPQHF.

The chain employs TRBV9 and TRBJ2-2; TRBD2 agrees at 7 bases. After removal of 9 bases from V and 4 bases from J, the junction contained 6 bases not matched to a gene. CDR3 length equals 13 residues. The V gene's germline CDR1 is SGDLS and CDR2 YYNGEE. The CDR3 here is CATSGGSTGELFF. As DNA, the CDR3 is TGTGCCACATCCGGCGGGAGCACCGGGGAGCTGTTTTTT.

The V and J genes are TRBV5-1 and TRBJ2-3, with D possibly being TRBD2 (5 bases). CDR1 and CDR2 from the germline V gene are SGHRS and YFSETQ. The CDR3 has 16 amino acids. The V end lost 0 bases, the J end lost 0 bases, and 11 bases lay between the germline ends. The CDR3 loop reads CASSLGLFPSTDTQYF. DNA of the CDR3: TGCGCCAGCAGCTTGGGACTATTCCCTAGCACAGATACGCAGTATTTT.

The CDR3 sequence: CATSPRTGQNTEAFF. The CDR3 region has the DNA TGTGCCACCAGCCCCCGGACAGGCCAGAACACTGAAGCTTTCTTT. V and J are TRBV15 and TRBJ1-1, with 7 bases lining up with TRBD1. Germline trimming cut 5 bases from V and 1 base from J; bases unmatched to any gene: 7. The germline V gene encodes CDR1 LNHNV and CDR2 YYDKDF (reference sequence). This CDR3 spans 15 amino acids.

This chain uses TRBV18 with TRBJ2-5; TRBD2 agrees at 12 bases. Germline-derived CDR1 and CDR2 are KGHSH and LQKENI. This CDR3 is built from 16 residues. J gave up 0 bases and V 5 bases, and 4 bases lay outside the gene matches. For the CDR3, the DNA is TGTGCCAGCTCAACTTGGACTAGCGGGAACCAAGAGACCCAGTACTTC. This encodes CASSTWTSGNQETQYF.

The chain links TRBV4-1 to TRBJ1-1, with TRBD1 identical over 9 bases. From germline, CDR1 is MGHRA and CDR2 YSYEKL. With V trimmed by 1 base and J by 4 bases, 7 bases remained unmatched. The CDR3 has 16 amino acids. The chain's CDR3 is CASSQVPGQGTTEAFF. The CDR3 DNA reads TGCGCCAGCAGCCAAGTACCGGGACAGGGTACCACTGAAGCTTTCTTT.

This chain links TRBV30 with TRBJ2-7; maybe TRBD2 (5 bases). Germline values: CDR1 GTSNPN, CDR2 SVGIG (reference sequence). Trimming removed 4 bases from V and 5 bases from J, with 21 bases in between. The CDR3 has 15 amino acids. CDR3 protein: CAWNHGPMEADEQYF. For the CDR3, the DNA is TGTGCCTGGAACCACGGCCCCATGGAGGCCGACGAGCAGTACTTC.

CDR3 sequence reads: CASSPRLAGAGKESNEQFF. CDR3 nucleotide sequence: TGTGCCAGCTCACCACGACTAGCGGGAGCCGGAAAAGAATCCAATGAGCAGTTCTTC. The J gene is TRBJ2-1, the V gene TRBV18; 12 bases match TRBD2. Unmatched junction bases numbered 13, after V lost 1 base and J lost 6 bases. There are 19 residues in the CDR3. Germline CDR1 is KGHSH and CDR2 is LQKENI.

This chain connects TRBV3-1 (or the pseudogene TRBV3-2) to TRBJ1-6, with TRBD1 identical over 8 bases. From germline, CDR1 is LGHDT and CDR2 YNNKEL (reference sequence). This CDR3 comprises 15 residues. The V segment lost 1 base and the J segment 5 bases; nucleotides outside the gene matches: 1. The CDR3 is CASSQGDRNNSPLHF. CDR3 nucleotides: TGTGCCAGCAGCCAAGGGGACAGGAATAATTCACCCCTCCACTTT.

V and J are TRBV12-5 and TRBJ1-6; D unresolved. The CDR3 has 14 amino acids. CDR1 and CDR2 from the germline V gene are LGHNT and FRNRAP. Trimming took off 1 base at V and 4 bases at J, with 5 bases between the two ends. The CDR3 DNA follows: TGTGCTAGTGGTTTGGGGCAGTATAATTCACCCCTCCACTTT. This sequence encodes CASGLGQYNSPLHF.